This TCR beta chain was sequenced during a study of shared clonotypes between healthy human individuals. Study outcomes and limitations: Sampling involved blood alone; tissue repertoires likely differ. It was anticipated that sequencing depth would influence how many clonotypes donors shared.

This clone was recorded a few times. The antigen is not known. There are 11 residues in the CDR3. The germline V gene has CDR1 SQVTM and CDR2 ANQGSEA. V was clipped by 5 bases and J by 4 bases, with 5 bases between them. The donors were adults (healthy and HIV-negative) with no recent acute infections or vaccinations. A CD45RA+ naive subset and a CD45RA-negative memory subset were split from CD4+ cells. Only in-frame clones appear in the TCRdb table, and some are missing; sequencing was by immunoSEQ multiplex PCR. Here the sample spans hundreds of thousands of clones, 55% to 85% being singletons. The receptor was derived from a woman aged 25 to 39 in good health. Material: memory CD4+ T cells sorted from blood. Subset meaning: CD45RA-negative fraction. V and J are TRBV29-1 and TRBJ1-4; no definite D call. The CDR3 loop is CSVLSNEKLFF. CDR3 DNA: TGCAGCGTTCTTAGTAATGAAAAACTGTTTTTT.